A selection of T cell receptor beta chains follows, all from one sample in a study of STAT5B mutations in CD4+ large granular lymphocyte leukemia. The protocol was immunoSEQ multiplex PCR, while the TCRdb copy is restricted to in-frame clones and leaves out a portion. The sample shows fewer than 45,000 clones, roughly 79% of them seen only once. What was sequenced was CD4+ T cells from blood buffy coats. The source is a human donor in good health. Both conserved end residues are part of each CDR3. The D gene is left open where the match is weak. Not all rows give a size; the values are once, few, many and, for expanded clones, a class.

-,once,TRBJ2-7,TRBV5-4,TGTGCCAGCAGCTCATCCCCTACATGGGAGCAGTACTTC,CASSSSPTWEQYF
TRBD2,-,TRBJ2-2,TRBV11-3,TGTGCCAGCAGCTTCAGCGGGGCGACCGGGGAGCTGTTTTTT,CASSFSGATGELFF
-,-,TRBJ2-7,TRBV11-2,TGTGCCAGCAGCCAAAACACGTACGAGCAGTACTTC,CASSQNTYEQYF
-,-,TRBJ2-3,TRBV19,TGTGCCAGTAGTATCGGAATGGGAGCAGATACGCAGTATTTT,CASSIGMGADTQYF
-,once,TRBJ1-2,TRBV6-5,TGTGCCAGCAGTTCGACGGACGGTGGCTACACCTTC,CASSSTDGGYTF
-,-,TRBJ2-4,TRBV29-1,TGCAGCGCCGGCCAGGGAAGTACCAAAAACATTCAGTACTTC,CSAGQGSTKNIQYF
-,once,TRBJ2-7,TRBV15,TGTGCCACCAGCAGAGATCTTGCAGGGTCTTGGGAGCAGTACTTC,CATSRDLAGSWEQYF
-,-,TRBJ1-4,TRBV7-2,TGTGCCAGCAGCTTACAGGGCGGGGGGCATGAAAAACTGTTTTTT,CASSLQGGGHEKLFF
TRBD1,-,TRBJ2-7,TRBV2,TGTGCCAGCAGGCCCGGGACAGGGATGTACGAGCAGTACTTC,CASRPGTGMYEQYF
-,-,TRBJ2-5,TRBV5-4,TGTGCCAGCAGCTTCGCCGGGGTTGAGACCCAGTACTTC,CASSFAGVETQYF
TRBD1,-,TRBJ2-5,TRBV18,TGTGCCAGCACCCGACAGGGGCGAGAGACCCAGTACTTC,CASTRQGRETQYF
TRBD1,-,TRBJ2-4,TRBV29-1,TGCAGCGGGGGGGGACAGGGAGGGAACATTCAGTACTTC,CSGGGQGGNIQYF
-,-,TRBJ2-5,TRBV4-1,TGCGCCAGCAGCCAAGACGGCGGACTAGGAGGGGGGACCCAGTACTTC,CASSQDGGLGGGTQYF